This T cell receptor (beta chain) was identified during a study of blood T cell repertoires in COVID-19. Study information: PBMCs, B-cell-depleted T cells, or T cells were the source of the cDNA or gDNA that made up the material.

TCRdb's copy holds only in-frame clones and misses some; the assay was immunoSEQ multiplex PCR. The sample contains hundreds of thousands of clones, around 91% of which appear only once. Trimming cost V 5 bases and J 0 bases; bases outside gene matches: 3. Germline-derived CDR1 and CDR2 are SGHNT and YENEEA. The length of the CDR3 is 15 residues. Cohort 3 donors counted as recovered after two negative PCRs, clearance, or resolved symptoms. Sequencing was performed on PBMCs or T cells enriched from blood (not recorded which). The rearrangement links TRBV11-3 to TRBJ2-3, with TRBD2 identical over 9 bases. This sequence was found in a man in his late teens or twenties who had recovered from COVID-19. The CDR3 reads CASSPSGASTDTQYF. The CDR3 bases are TGTGCCAGCAGCCCTAGCGGGGCCAGCACAGATACGCAGTATTTT.